The rows below give T cell receptor beta chains drawn from one sample of a study of blood T cell repertoires in COVID-19. Assay: immunoSEQ multiplex PCR; the TCRdb copy retains only in-frame clones and omits some. Of hundreds of thousands of clones listed, around 88% are singletons. Source material: PBMCs or T cells enriched from blood (not recorded which). All receptors come from a woman aged 25-40 years who had been exposed to COVID-19. Both conserved end residues are part of each CDR3. D genes are given only for firm matches. A row's size may be missing; if present it is once, few, many or a size class.

clone_size | d_call | j_call | cdr3_length | v_call | cdr3_nt | cdr3_aa
NA | TRBD2 | TRBJ2-7 | 17 | TRBV2 | TGTGCCAGCAGTCGATTTGGGACTAGCGGGGGTGGAGGCGAGCAGTACTTC | CASSRFGTSGGGGEQYF
NA | NA | TRBJ2-7 | 13 | TRBV7-9 | TGTGCCAGCAGCTTCGGGGTCGGCTACGAGCAGTACTTC | CASSFGVGYEQYF
NA | TRBD2 | TRBJ2-5 | 15 | TRBV7-2 | TGTGCCAGCAGCTTAGGTGGGACTAGGGGGGAGACCCAGTACTTC | CASSLGGTRGETQYF
NA | NA | TRBJ1-4 | 14 | TRBV2 | TGTGCCAGCACGACGGCGGCAACTAATGAAAAACTGTTTTTT | CASTTAATNEKLFF
NA | NA | TRBJ1-1 | 16 | TRBV13 | TGTGCCAGCAGCTCGCGGGAGGCGGGGCAGGGGATGGAAGCTTTCTTT | CASSSREAGQGMEAFF
NA | TRBD1 | TRBJ2-3 | 14 | TRBV10-1 | TGCGCCAGTCAACCAGGACAGGGGCGCAATACGCAGTATTTT | CASQPGQGRNTQYF
NA | TRBD2 | TRBJ2-6 | 19 | TRBV27 | TGTGCCAGCAGTTCCCTGACTAGCGGGGGGGCCTTTGGGGCCAACGTCCTGACTTTC | CASSSLTSGGAFGANVLTF
NA | NA | TRBJ1-1 | 15 | TRBV4-1 | TGCGCCAGCAGCCAAGCCAGGGCCGGGAACACTGAAGCTTTCTTT | CASSQARAGNTEAFF
NA | NA | TRBJ1-1 | 13 | TRBV4-1 | TGCGCCAGCAGCCAAGAGGGGGGCACTGAAGCTTTCTTT | CASSQEGGTEAFF
NA | TRBD1 | TRBJ1-1 | 15 | TRBV2 | TGTGCCAGCAGTCCTACTTGGGACAGGAACACTGAAGCTTTCTTT | CASSPTWDRNTEAFF
NA | NA | TRBJ1-5 | 14 | TRBV2 | TGTGCCAGCAGTGGGATGGGCAGCAATCAGCCCCAGCATTTT | CASSGMGSNQPQHF
NA | TRBD1 | TRBJ1-6 | 14 | TRBV5-1 | TGCGCCAGCAGCTCGGGACAGGGGGGCTCACCCCTCCACTTT | CASSSGQGGSPLHF
NA | NA | TRBJ1-1 | 15 | TRBV30 | TGTGCCTGGAGTCCCCCGGGACACCTGAACACTGAAGCTTTCTTT | CAWSPPGHLNTEAFF
NA | NA | TRBJ1-1 | 17 | TRBV3-1/TRBV3-2 | TGTGCCAGCAGCCAAGAGGGCCAGCAGGGTAAGGGGACTGAAGCTTTCTTT | CASSQEGQQGKGTEAFF
few | TRBD1 | TRBJ1-6 | 15 | TRBV5-4 | TGTGCCAGCAGCTTATCCGGGACAGGGGATTCACCCCTCCACTTT | CASSLSGTGDSPLHF
NA | TRBD2 | TRBJ2-2 | 16 | TRBV5-1 | TGCGCCAGCAGCCAGAGACTAGCGGCGAACACCGGGGAGCTGTTTTTT | CASSQRLAANTGELFF
NA | NA | TRBJ2-7 | 14 | TRBV9 | TGTGCCAGCAGCGTAGGTCCAGGTTCCGTCGAGCAGTACTTC | CASSVGPGSVEQYF
NA | TRBD1 | TRBJ2-1 | 15 | TRBV10-1 | TGCGCCAGCAGTCCACCCGGGACAGGCTACAATGAGCAGTTCTTC | CASSPPGTGYNEQFF
once | NA | TRBJ2-7 | 13 | TRBV27 | TGTGCCAGCAGCGAGACAGCATCCTACGAGCAGTACTTC | CASSETASYEQYF
NA | TRBD1 | TRBJ2-2 | 13 | TRBV24-1 | TGTGCCACCGGTAGACAGGGGACCGGGGAGCTGTTTTTT | CATGRQGTGELFF
NA | TRBD1 | TRBJ1-2 | 14 | TRBV9 | TGTGCCAGCAGCGAACAGGGGCCCTTAGGAGGCTACACCTTC | CASSEQGPLGGYTF
NA | NA | TRBJ2-2 | 15 | TRBV3-1/TRBV3-2 | TGTGCCAGCAGCCATGGACTTGCGAACACCGGGGAGCTGTTTTTT | CASSHGLANTGELFF
NA | TRBD1 | TRBJ2-2 | 15 | TRBV5-4 | TGTGCCAGCAGCCAGACAGGGCTAAACACCGGGGAGCTGTTTTTT | CASSQTGLNTGELFF
NA | NA | TRBJ1-1 | 16 | TRBV19 | TGTGCCAGTAGTATAGCGACAGCCCCAGGGGACACTGAAGCTTTCTTT | CASSIATAPGDTEAFF
NA | NA | TRBJ1-5 | 17 | TRBV4-2 | TGTGCCAGCAGCCAAGAAGAGAGCGCGAGCGGCAATCAGCCCCAGCATTTT | CASSQEESASGNQPQHF
NA | TRBD1 | TRBJ1-5 | 15 | TRBV19 | TGTGCCAGTAAGGACAGGCAATCCCTCAATCAGCCCCAGCATTTT | CASKDRQSLNQPQHF
once | NA | TRBJ2-1 | 14 | TRBV5-1 | TGCGCCAGCAGCTTGCTAGGGGGTGGCAATGAGCAGTTCTTC | CASSLLGGGNEQFF
NA | TRBD2 | TRBJ2-5 | 14 | TRBV15 | TGTGCCACCAGCAGAGCGCCGGGAGGGGAGACCCAGTACTTC | CATSRAPGGETQYF
NA | TRBD1 | TRBJ1-5 | 16 | TRBV7-2 | TGTGCCAGCAGCCCTCGGACAGGGGGCAACAATCAGCCCCAGCATTTT | CASSPRTGGNNQPQHF
NA | NA | TRBJ1-2 | 13 | TRBV2 | TGTGCCAGCAGTGACAGGGGCGAGGGCGGCTACACCTTC | CASSDRGEGGYTF
NA | TRBD1 | TRBJ1-2 | 14 | TRBV5-1 | TGCGCCAGCAGCCCCACAGGGGGGCCGGGCGGCTACACCTTC | CASSPTGGPGGYTF
NA | TRBD1 | TRBJ1-2 | 13 | TRBV12-3/TRBV12-4 | TGTGCCAGCACCGCGGACAGGGATTACGGCTACACCTTC | CASTADRDYGYTF
NA | NA | TRBJ2-1 | 12 | TRBV9 | TGTGCCAGCAGCATCTCAGGTGGTGAGCAGTTCTTC | CASSISGGEQFF
once | NA | TRBJ1-4 | 14 | TRBV14 | TGTGCCAGCAGCGAGGGGGGGTCTAATGAAAAACTGTTTTTT | CASSEGGSNEKLFF
NA | TRBD2 | TRBJ2-3 | 16 | TRBV10-2 | TGCGCCAGCAGTGCCGGGACTAGCGGGGGGCGGGGTACGCAGTATTTT | CASSAGTSGGRGTQYF
NA | TRBD1 | TRBJ1-3 | 14 | TRBV5-1 | TGCGCCAGCAGCCTTGGACAGGGGGCAAACACCATATATTTT | CASSLGQGANTIYF
once | NA | TRBJ2-7 | 14 | TRBV5-5 | TGTGCCAGCAGCTTGGACAACCCCTTCTACGAGCAGTACTTC | CASSLDNPFYEQYF
NA | NA | TRBJ1-2 | 15 | TRBV13 | TGTGCCAGCAGCTTAGGCACCCAGGGAGGGGGTGGCTACACCTTC | CASSLGTQGGGGYTF
NA | NA | TRBJ1-1 | 14 | TRBV5-1 | TGCGCCAGCAGCTTGGGCTTGATGGCCACTGAAGCTTTCTTT | CASSLGLMATEAFF
NA | NA | TRBJ2-5 | 12 | TRBV12-3/TRBV12-4 | TGTGCCAGCAGTTTAGCGCGGGAGACCCAGTACTTC | CASSLARETQYF
few | TRBD1 | TRBJ1-4 | 15 | TRBV2 | TGTGCCAGCACCGTCCGGCAGGGGGCTAATGAAAAACTGTTTTTT | CASTVRQGANEKLFF
NA | TRBD2 | TRBJ2-1 | 17 | TRBV12-5 | TGTGCTAGTGGTTTGCGTCATCTAGCGGGGGGTTACAATGAGCAGTTCTTC | CASGLRHLAGGYNEQFF
NA | NA | TRBJ1-2 | 13 | TRBV2 | TGTGCCAGCAGCCGACAGCTTAACTATGGCTACACCTTC | CASSRQLNYGYTF
NA | NA | TRBJ2-7 | 13 | TRBV25-1 | TGTGCCAGCAGTGCCATTCTACCTTACGAGCAGTACTTC | CASSAILPYEQYF
NA | NA | TRBJ1-1 | 11 | TRBV2 | TGTGCCAGCAGAGGGAGGACTGAAGCTTTCTTT | CASRGRTEAFF
NA | NA | TRBJ2-1 | 14 | TRBV24-1 | TGTGCCACCAGTGATCAGGACAGCTACAATGAGCAGTTCTTC | CATSDQDSYNEQFF
NA | TRBD1 | TRBJ1-4 | 15 | TRBV28 | TGTGCCAGCAGCCAACAGGGGGCGCCTAATGAAAAACTGTTTTTT | CASSQQGAPNEKLFF
NA | NA | TRBJ1-1 | 10 | TRBV20-1 | TGCAGTGCTATGGAGACTGAAGCTTTCTTT | CSAMETEAFF
NA | NA | TRBJ1-5 | 14 | TRBV3-1/TRBV3-2 | TGTGCCAGCAGCCGAGAATATAGCAATCAGCCCCAGCATTTT | CASSREYSNQPQHF
few | TRBD2 | TRBJ2-3 | 15 | TRBV9 | TGTGCCAGCAGCGCCTCCCGGGGGGGCACAGATACGCAGTATTTT | CASSASRGGTDTQYF
NA | TRBD1 | TRBJ1-4 | 15 | TRBV3-1/TRBV3-2 | TGTGCCAGCAGCCAGGGACAGGGGGGGAGAGAAAAACTGTTTTTT | CASSQGQGGREKLFF
NA | NA | TRBJ1-1 | 18 | TRBV19 | TGTGCCAGTAGTATTTACGGGGATTTACGTCTTGAAGACACTGAAGCTTTCTTT | CASSIYGDLRLEDTEAFF
NA | TRBD1 | TRBJ1-2 | 14 | TRBV7-9 | TGTGCCAGCAGCCCAATCGACAGGGTCTATGGCTACACCTTC | CASSPIDRVYGYTF
NA | NA | TRBJ1-2 | 15 | TRBV19 | TGTGCCAGTAGTATTAATGCAGGAGGTCCCTATGGCTACACCTTC | CASSINAGGPYGYTF
NA | NA | TRBJ2-1 | 11 | TRBV12-3/TRBV12-4 | TGTGCCAGCAGTTTAGTAAATGAGCAGTTCTTC | CASSLVNEQFF
once | NA | TRBJ1-4 | 13 | TRBV10-2 | TGCGCCAGCAGAGGACCGGGGGATGAAAAACTGTTTTTT | CASRGPGDEKLFF